Presented here are 23 T cell receptor beta chains from one specimen sequenced in a study of cytomegalovirus exposure and HLA in healthy donors (dated by TCRdb to about 2017). Preparation of the library involved the immunoSEQ multiplex PCR assay. This immuneACCESS table, as held by TCRdb, lists in-frame sequences with V and J called but not all clones. Of the missing ones, under half trace to an unresolved V gene in checked studies; the others have no known cause. The sample records roughly 330,000 clones, roughly 90% of which are singletons. The ten largest clones take up approximately 1.1% of the sample. The material sequenced was PBMCs. The receptors here all came from a woman aged 25-40 years in good health and CMV-seropositive.

In its sample, this clone was seen once. This chain joins TRBV18 and TRBJ2-3; D gene uncertain. V lost 4 bases to trimming and J lost 3 bases, with 11 bases between them. The CDR3 runs 14 residues. Germline lookup yields CDR1 KGHSH and CDR2 LQKENI. Here the CDR3 DNA reads TGTGCCAGCTCACTGTTGACCGGGACAGATACGCAGTATTTT. Translating gives CASSLLTGTDTQYF. The full variable domain, completed using reference TRBV18 and TRBJ2-3, is NAGVMQNPRHLVRRRGQEARLRCSPMKGHSHVYWYRQLPEEGLKFMVYLQKENIIDESGMPKERFSAEFPKEGPSILRIQQVVRGDSAAYFCASSLLTGTDTQYFGPGTRLTVL.

The CDR3 coding sequence is TGTGCCAGCAGCTTAGGGACAGGCCTCGAGACCCAGTACTTC. Translating it yields CASSLGTGLETQYF. The chain employs TRBV11-3 and TRBJ2-5, with 7 bases identical to TRBD1. This CDR3 has 14 amino acids. CDR1 SGHNT and CDR2 YENEEA come from the germline V gene. J lost 5 bases, V lost 1 base, and 4 bases had no gene match.

This clone was observed a few times. CDR3 protein: CASSYGQGMGGTEAFF. The CDR3 DNA follows: TGTGCCAGCAGTTACGGACAGGGGATGGGAGGCACTGAAGCTTTCTTT. The chain joins TRBV6-6 to TRBJ1-1; 9 bases are a match to TRBD1. V lost 2 bases to trimming and J lost 4 bases; unmatched junction nucleotides: 8. The germline gives CDR1 MNHNY, CDR2 SVGAGI (reference sequence). The CDR3 is 16 amino acids.

Points on this clone: Germline is not matched at one junction end, which may reflect a read error. CDR3 sequence: CAWSVKTEAFF. DNA for the CDR3: TGTGCCTGGAGTGTGAAGACTGAAGCTTTCTTT. This chain uses TRBV30 with TRBJ1-1; D call uncertain. The length of the CDR3 is 11 residues. Germline lookup yields CDR1 GTSNPN and CDR2 SVGIG (reference sequence).

This clone has only one observation. The rearrangement links TRBV14 to TRBJ2-5, with TRBD2 matching over 8 bases. CDR1 and CDR2 (germline): SGHDN, FVKESK. This CDR3 contains 15 residues. J gave up 1 base and V 4 bases, and 5 bases lay outside the gene matches. CDR3 sequence reads: CASSRLAGTQETQYF. CDR3 sequence (DNA): TGTGCCAGCAGCCGATTAGCGGGGACCCAAGAGACCCAGTACTTC. The variable domain in full, with the rest retrieved from reference TRBV14 and TRBJ2-5, is EAGVTQFPSHSVIEKGQTVTLRCDPISGHDNLYWYRRVMGKEIKFLLHFVKESKQDESGMPNNRFLAERTGGTYSTLKVQPAELEDSGVYFCASSRLAGTQETQYFGPGTRLLVL.

The gene calls are TRBV6-5 and TRBJ2-7; tentatively, D is TRBD2 (5 bases). Germline-derived CDR1 and CDR2 are MNHEY and SVGAGI. Trimming took 5 bases from V and 6 from J, leaving 14 bases between them. The CDR3 is 13 residues long. CDR3 sequence reads: CASSVSLRGEQYF. CDR3 coding DNA: TGTGCCAGCAGTGTCTCTCTCCGGGGCGAGCAGTACTTC.

The genes are TRBV9 and TRBJ2-1; maybe TRBD1 (6 bases). Deletions cut 4 bases from V and 6 bases from J, with 20 bases between. The germline gives CDR1 SGDLS, CDR2 YYNGEE. CDR3 length equals 16 residues. CDR3 residues: CASSPPLQGIGNEQFF. The CDR3 DNA reads TGTGCCAGCAGCCCCCCTCTCCAGGGGATAGGCAATGAGCAGTTCTTC.

The V call is TRBV5-1, the J call TRBJ2-5, with D unresolved. Germline CDR1 SGHRS, CDR2 YFSETQ. The V and J ends lost 1 base and 4 bases respectively, with 8 bases between them. CDR3 length: 13 residues. The CDR3 DNA is TGCGCCAGCAGCTTGCTTCAACCAGAGACCCAGTACTTC. Translation gives CASSLLQPETQYF.

This chain links TRBV14 with TRBJ2-7; possibly TRBD2 for D (5 bases). V was cut by 1 base and J by 2 bases, with 15 bases left in between. CDR1 SGHDN and CDR2 FVKESK come from the germline V gene. This CDR3 comprises 16 residues. The DNA for the CDR3 is TGTGCCAGCAGCCAAGCATTGTCGAGGGCCCCCTACGAGCAGTACTTC. It encodes CASSQALSRAPYEQYF.

The CDR3 region is CASSLGTANQPQHF. For the CDR3, the DNA is TGTGCCAGCAGCTTAGGCACGGCCAATCAGCCCCAGCATTTT. The rearrangement links TRBV7-9 to TRBJ1-5, with D uncertain. Germline CDR1 and CDR2: SEHNR and FQNEAQ (reference sequence). The CDR3 covers 14 residues. V was clipped by 1 base and J by 3 bases, with 7 bases between them. Based on the CDR3 plus reference TRBV7-9 and TRBJ1-5, the full variable domain is DTGVSQNPRHKITKRGQNVTFRCDPISEHNRLYWYRQTLGQGPEFLTYFQNEAQLEKSRLLSDRFSAERPKGSFSTLEIQRTEQGDSAMYLCASSLGTANQPQHFGDGTRLSIL.

V usage is TRBV13 and J usage is TRBJ2-1; 7 bases line up with TRBD2. CDR3 length: 16 residues. V lost 2 bases to trimming and J lost 0 bases; unmatched junction nucleotides: 4. From germline, CDR1 is PRHDT and CDR2 FYEKMQ (reference sequence). As DNA, the CDR3 is TGTGCCAGCAGCTTACTAGCGGAACTCTCCTACAATGAGCAGTTCTTC. Translation gives CASSLLAELSYNEQFF.

The chain has TRBV6-5 and TRBJ2-1; 9 bases match TRBD2. Per the germline V gene, CDR1 is MNHEY and CDR2 is SVGAGI. CDR3 length: 15 residues. Losses at the gene ends were 4 bases for V and 1 base for J; bases not matched to a gene: 2. As DNA, the CDR3 is TGTGCCAGCAGTTCTACTAGCGGGTCCTACAATGAGCAGTTCTTC. Translation: CASSSTSGSYNEQFF.

The chain is built from TRBV4-1 and TRBJ2-7; possible D gene TRBD2, 5 bases. In germline, CDR1 is MGHRA, CDR2 YSYEKL. The CDR3 is made up of 15 amino acids. Between the trimmed V and J ends, which lost 0 bases and 2 bases, there was a span of 11 bases. The DNA of the CDR3 is TGCGCCAGCAGCCAAGAAGCAGCGGACCCCTACGAGCAGTACTTC. Its translation: CASSQEAADPYEQYF.

The V gene is TRBV6-1, the J gene TRBJ2-3; a possible D gene is TRBD2 (7 bases). The germline V gene encodes CDR1 MNHNS and CDR2 SASEGT. The CDR3 runs 13 residues. The CDR3 bases are TGTAAGGGGGAGGGGTTTGGGACAGATACGCAGTATTTT. Translation gives CKGEGFGTDTQYF.

Comments on this clone: Other DNA sequences of this sample code for an identical CDR3. The chain combines TRBV28 with TRBJ2-7, with no clear D. The CDR3 loop spans 12 amino acids. Looked up from germline, CDR1 is MDHEN and CDR2 is SYDVKM. V lost 8 bases, J lost 1 base, and 9 bases lay in between. CDR3 protein: CASGTASYEQYF. As DNA, the CDR3 is TGTGCCAGCGGCACAGCTTCCTACGAGCAGTACTTC.

This chain links TRBV10-3 with TRBJ2-7, with 7 bases that match TRBD2. Trimming cost V 2 bases and J 1 base; bases outside gene matches: 8. Germline values: CDR1 ENHRY, CDR2 SYGVKD. The CDR3 is 16 amino acids. The CDR3 sequence: CAISEPLGEGSYEQYF. The CDR3 DNA is TGTGCCATCAGTGAGCCTCTAGGGGAGGGTTCCTACGAGCAGTACTTC.

The chain carries TRBV15 and TRBJ2-3; 9 nucleotides agree with TRBD2. Germline V gene data show CDR1 as LNHNV and CDR2 as YYDKDF (reference sequence). This CDR3 is built from 16 residues. The J segment lost 3 bases and the V segment lost 4 bases, leaving 8 bases of the junction unmatched. CDR3 region: CATSTYSGSKTDTQYF. DNA for the CDR3: TGTGCCACCAGCACCTATAGCGGGAGTAAGACAGATACGCAGTATTTT.

This chain joins TRBV25-1 and TRBJ2-7; D might be TRBD2 (7 bases). CDR1 is MGHDK and CDR2 is SYGVNS in the germline V gene. V was trimmed by 5 bases and J by 7 bases, leaving 12 bases between them. The CDR3 loop spans 12 amino acids. The CDR3 DNA is TGTGCCAGCAGTCGAAAGGGGGGGGAGCAGTACTTC. It is translated as CASSRKGGEQYF.

The chain couples TRBV18 to TRBJ1-2; no firm D call. Trimming removed 3 bases at V and 5 bases at J, with 10 bases between. Germline V gives CDR1 KGHSH, CDR2 LQKENI. CDR3 length equals 13 residues. The CDR3: CASSPPDGYGYTF. In DNA, the CDR3 is TGTGCCAGCTCACCTCCGGACGGGTATGGCTACACCTTC.

The chain employs TRBV18 and TRBJ2-7; the D gene is possibly TRBD2 (6 bases). Between the trimmed V and J ends, which lost 4 bases and 5 bases, there was a span of 15 bases. The CDR3 length is 14 residues. Germline loops: CDR1 KGHSH, CDR2 LQKENI. CDR3 protein: CASSQTGGANEQYF. The CDR3 DNA sequence: TGTGCCAGCTCACAAACCGGGGGAGCCAACGAGCAGTACTTC.

The J gene is TRBJ1-5, the V gene TRBV4-1, with a weak D call TRBD1 (5 bases). Germline loops: CDR1 MGHRA, CDR2 YSYEKL. V lost 1 base to trimming and J lost 0 bases, with 13 bases between them. The CDR3 sequence is 17 residues long. The CDR3 sequence: CASSQVAGTYSNQPQHF. For the CDR3, the DNA is TGCGCCAGCAGCCAAGTGGCGGGGACTTATAGCAATCAGCCCCAGCATTTT.

This clone was observed a single time. V is TRBV30 and J is TRBJ2-7; 9 nucleotides line up with TRBD1. The CDR3 loop spans 15 amino acids. CDR1 is GTSNPN, CDR2 SVGIG, per germline (reference sequence). Germline trimming cut 4 bases from V and 7 bases from J; bases unmatched to any gene: 14. The CDR3 sequence: CAWTKKGQGLGEQYF. CDR3 nucleotides: TGTGCCTGGACTAAGAAGGGACAGGGCTTGGGGGAGCAGTACTTC.

J is TRBJ2-3 and V is TRBV7-8, with 9 bases identical to TRBD1. From germline, CDR1 is SGHVS and CDR2 FQNEAQ. V shed 2 bases and J 2 bases; nucleotides not matched to a gene: 14. This CDR3 is 19 amino acids long. The CDR3 DNA reads as TGTGCCAGCAGCTTAACACGCCGGGACAGGGTATTGTCCACAGATACGCAGTATTTT. Translated: CASSLTRRDRVLSTDTQYF.